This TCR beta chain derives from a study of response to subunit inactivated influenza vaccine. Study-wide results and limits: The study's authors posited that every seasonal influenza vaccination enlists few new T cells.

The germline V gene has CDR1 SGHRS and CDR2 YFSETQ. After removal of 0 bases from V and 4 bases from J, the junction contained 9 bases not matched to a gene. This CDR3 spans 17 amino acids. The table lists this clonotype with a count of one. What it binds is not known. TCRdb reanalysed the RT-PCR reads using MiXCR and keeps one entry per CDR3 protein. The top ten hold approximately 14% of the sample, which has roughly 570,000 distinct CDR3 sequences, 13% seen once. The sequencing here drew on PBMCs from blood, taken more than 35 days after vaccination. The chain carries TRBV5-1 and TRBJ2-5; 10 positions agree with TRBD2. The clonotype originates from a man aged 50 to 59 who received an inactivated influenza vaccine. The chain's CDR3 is CASSLGAGGSSRETQYF. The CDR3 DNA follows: TGCGCCAGCAGCTTGGGAGCGGGGGGGTCGTCAAGAGAGACCCAGTACTTC. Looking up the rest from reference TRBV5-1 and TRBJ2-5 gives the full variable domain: KAGVTQTPRYLIKTRGQQVTLSCSPISGHRSVSWYQQTPGQGLQFLFEYFSETQRNKGNFPGRFSGRQFSNSRSEMNVSTLELGDSALYLCASSLGAGGSSRETQYFGPGTRLLVL.